Sequencing of this TCR beta chain was carried out in a study of cytomegalovirus exposure and HLA in healthy donors (dated by TCRdb to 2016 to 2017). With regard to the full study: According to a later analysis, the 100 to 150 validation repertoires were produced on the same platform as the 680 or so repertoires of the first cohort. The study combined high-throughput TCR immunosequencing, statistical association of individual TCRs with disease status, and machine learning to predict cytomegalovirus infection status. The study aimed to test whether signatures of past pathogen exposure could be identified by cataloging public T cell receptors. Along with the roughly 670-subject first cohort, a separate validation cohort of over a hundred different subjects was used.

Library method: the immunoSEQ multiplex PCR assay. The authors' analysis ran thus. To diagnose cytomegalovirus status from the catalog of TCR beta chain sequences, a statistical classification framework was built. Sourced from immuneACCESS, this table was stored by TCRdb with only in-frame sequences that have V and J called. A share of the clones is absent; for the studies checked, an unresolved V gene accounts for under half, and the remainder has no known explanation. V and J calls and clone size are copied from that table; D and trimming were computed from the DNA. For this sample there are approximately 150,000 clones; over 80% appear just once. The ten largest clonotypes hold 2% to 2.5% of the sample. The donors were included in the validation cohort of some 120 subjects, a group kept apart from the 666-subject first cohort. The CDR3 spans 14 residues, from the cysteine through the phenylalanine. The kept DNA is CDR3 alone, 42 bases in frame from the first base. CDR1 and CDR2 are drawn from the germline V gene: SGHVS, FQNEAQ. Trimming removed 5 bases from V and 3 bases from J; the gene matches leave 6 bases unexplained.

The study at large found these results: A later analysis lacked HLA typing for the validation cohort, so it scored co-occurrence in that cohort across all 120 or so repertoires. In vitro tests confirmed that three of the cytomegalovirus-associated TCR beta chains recognize cytomegalovirus antigens. A later analysis found that TCRs clustered in the first cohort also tended to co-occur in the roughly 120 validation repertoires, with approximately 93% of cluster scores above 0. While some public TCRs were present in many individuals, most TCR sequences turned up only very rarely across donors. The classifier was reported to diagnose cytomegalovirus status with high specificity and sensitivity in both the original and validation cohorts. According to the authors, the approach could potentially be generalized to other disease states and immunological phenotypes. The study gave a list of roughly 150 TCR beta chains associated with cytomegalovirus.

The sample holds a few counts of this clone. The clone's antigen remains unknown. No per-base quality is available; no much larger clone lies one base away. The chain was built from TRBV7-8 and TRBJ1-1; TRBD1 matches 7 bases in the middle. This receptor was obtained from a man in his thirties or forties in good health and CMV-seropositive. The specimen was PBMCs. The nucleotides are TGTGCCAGCAGCACCCGACAGGGTCACACTGAAGCTTTCTTT. This yields the protein CASSTRQGHTEAFF.